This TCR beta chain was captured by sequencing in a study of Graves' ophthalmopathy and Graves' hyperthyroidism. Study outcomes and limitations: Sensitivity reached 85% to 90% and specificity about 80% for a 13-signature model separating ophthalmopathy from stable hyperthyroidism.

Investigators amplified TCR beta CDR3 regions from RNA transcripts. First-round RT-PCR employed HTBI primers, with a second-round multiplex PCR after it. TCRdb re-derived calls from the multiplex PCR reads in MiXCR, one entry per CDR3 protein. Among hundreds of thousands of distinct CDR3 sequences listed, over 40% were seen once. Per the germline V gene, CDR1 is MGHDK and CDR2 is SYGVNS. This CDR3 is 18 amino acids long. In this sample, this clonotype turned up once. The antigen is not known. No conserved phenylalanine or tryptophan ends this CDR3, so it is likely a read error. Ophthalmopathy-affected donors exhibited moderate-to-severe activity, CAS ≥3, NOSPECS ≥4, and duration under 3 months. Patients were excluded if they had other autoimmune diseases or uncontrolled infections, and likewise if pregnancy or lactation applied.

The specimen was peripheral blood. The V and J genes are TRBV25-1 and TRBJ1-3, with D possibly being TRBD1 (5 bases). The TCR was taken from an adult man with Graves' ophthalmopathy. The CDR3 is CASSRTTGPLASGNTIYL. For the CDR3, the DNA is TGCGCCAGCAGCCGAACGACGGGACCTCTCGCCTCTGGAAACACCATATATCTT.